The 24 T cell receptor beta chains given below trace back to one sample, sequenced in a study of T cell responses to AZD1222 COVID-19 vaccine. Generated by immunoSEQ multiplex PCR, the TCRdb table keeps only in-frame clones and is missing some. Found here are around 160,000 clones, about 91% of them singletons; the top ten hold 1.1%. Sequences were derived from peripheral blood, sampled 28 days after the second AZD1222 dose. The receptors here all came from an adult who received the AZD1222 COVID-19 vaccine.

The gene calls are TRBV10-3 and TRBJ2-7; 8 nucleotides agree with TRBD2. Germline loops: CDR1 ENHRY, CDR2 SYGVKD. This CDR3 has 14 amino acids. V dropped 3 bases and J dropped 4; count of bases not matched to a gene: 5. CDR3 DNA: TGTGCCATCAGTGAACTAGCGGATCGATACGAGCAGTACTTC. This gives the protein CAISELADRYEQYF.

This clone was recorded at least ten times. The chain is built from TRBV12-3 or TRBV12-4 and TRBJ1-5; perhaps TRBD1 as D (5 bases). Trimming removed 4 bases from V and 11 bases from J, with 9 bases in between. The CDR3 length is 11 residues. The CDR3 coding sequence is TGTGCCAGCAGTTCGGGGGTCGCCCAGCATTTT. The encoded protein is CASSSGVAQHF.

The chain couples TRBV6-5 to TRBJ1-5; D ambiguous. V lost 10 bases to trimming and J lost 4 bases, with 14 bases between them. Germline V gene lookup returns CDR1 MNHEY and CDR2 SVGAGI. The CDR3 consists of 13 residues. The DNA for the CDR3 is TGTGCCACCGCTTTGACGTTGAATCAGCCCCAGCATTTT. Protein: CATALTLNQPQHF.

CDR3 protein: CAISERGVGGTEAFF. The CDR3 nucleotides are TGTGCCATCAGTGAGCGCGGGGTAGGGGGTACTGAAGCTTTCTTT. The rearrangement uses TRBV10-3 and TRBJ1-1; D possibly corresponds to TRBD1 (6 bases). V shed 2 bases and J shed 5 bases, with 15 bases lying between them. The CDR3 loop spans 15 amino acids. Germline CDR1 ENHRY, CDR2 SYGVKD.

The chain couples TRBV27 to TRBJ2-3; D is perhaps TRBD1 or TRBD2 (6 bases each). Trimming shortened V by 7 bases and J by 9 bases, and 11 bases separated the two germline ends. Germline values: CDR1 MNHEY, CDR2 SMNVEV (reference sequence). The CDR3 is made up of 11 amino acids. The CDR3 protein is CASTLGGTQYF. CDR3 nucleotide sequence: TGTGCCAGCACCTTAGGGGGGACGCAGTATTTT.

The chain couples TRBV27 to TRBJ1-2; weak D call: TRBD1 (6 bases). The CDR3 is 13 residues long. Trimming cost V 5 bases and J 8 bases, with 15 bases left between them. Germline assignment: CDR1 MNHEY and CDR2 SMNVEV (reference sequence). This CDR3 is CASSATGYRGYTF. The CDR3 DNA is TGTGCCAGCAGTGCCACAGGGTATCGGGGCTACACCTTC.

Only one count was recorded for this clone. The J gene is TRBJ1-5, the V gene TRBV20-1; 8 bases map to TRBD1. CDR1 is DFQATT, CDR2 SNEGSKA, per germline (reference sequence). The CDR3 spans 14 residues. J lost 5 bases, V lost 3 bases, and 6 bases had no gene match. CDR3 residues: CSASQGAPDQPQHF. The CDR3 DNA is TGCAGTGCTAGTCAGGGGGCGCCGGATCAGCCCCAGCATTTT.

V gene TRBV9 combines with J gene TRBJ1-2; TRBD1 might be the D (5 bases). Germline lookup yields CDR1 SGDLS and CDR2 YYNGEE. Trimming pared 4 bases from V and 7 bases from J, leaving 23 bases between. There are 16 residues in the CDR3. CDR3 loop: CASSFDPNRYSRGYTF. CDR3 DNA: TGTGCCAGCAGCTTCGACCCCAACAGGTACTCCCGTGGCTACACCTTC.

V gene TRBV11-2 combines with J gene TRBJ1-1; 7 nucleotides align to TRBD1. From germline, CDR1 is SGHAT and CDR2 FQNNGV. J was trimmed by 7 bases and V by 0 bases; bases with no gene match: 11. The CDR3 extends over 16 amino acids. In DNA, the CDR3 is TGTGCCAGCAGCTTAGAGTATGGAGGGGGCTATGGTGAAGCTTTCTTT. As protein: CASSLEYGGGYGEAFF.

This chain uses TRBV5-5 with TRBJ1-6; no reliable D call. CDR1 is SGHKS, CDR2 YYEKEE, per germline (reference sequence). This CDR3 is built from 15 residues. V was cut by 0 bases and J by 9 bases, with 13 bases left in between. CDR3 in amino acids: CASSLGPLVGSPLHF. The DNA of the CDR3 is TGTGCCAGCAGCTTGGGGCCCCTGGTTGGTTCACCCCTCCACTTT.

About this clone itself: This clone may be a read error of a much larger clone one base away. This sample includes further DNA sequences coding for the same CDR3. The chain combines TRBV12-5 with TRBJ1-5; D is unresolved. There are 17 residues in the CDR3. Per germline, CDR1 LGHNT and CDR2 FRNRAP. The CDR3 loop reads CASGPAMMGSEDQPQHF. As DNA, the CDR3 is TGTGCCAGTGGTCCGGCAATGATGGGCAGTGAGGATCAGCCCCAGCATTTT.

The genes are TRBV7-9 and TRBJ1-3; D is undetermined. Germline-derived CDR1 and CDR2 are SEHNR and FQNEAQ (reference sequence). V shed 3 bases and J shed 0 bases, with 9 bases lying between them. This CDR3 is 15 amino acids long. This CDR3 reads CASSFFDISGNTIYF. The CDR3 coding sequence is TGTGCCAGCAGCTTTTTTGACATCTCTGGAAACACCATATATTTT.

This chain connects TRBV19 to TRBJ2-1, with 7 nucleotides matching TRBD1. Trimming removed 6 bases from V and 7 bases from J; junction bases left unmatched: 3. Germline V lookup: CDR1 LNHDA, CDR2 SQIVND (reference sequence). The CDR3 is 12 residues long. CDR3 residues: CASSHRGNEQFF. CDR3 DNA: TGTGCCAGTAGCCACAGGGGTAATGAGCAGTTCTTC.

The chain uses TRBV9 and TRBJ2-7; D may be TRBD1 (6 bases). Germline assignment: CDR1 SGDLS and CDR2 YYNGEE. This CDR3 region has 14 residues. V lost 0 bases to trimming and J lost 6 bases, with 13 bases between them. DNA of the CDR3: TGTGCCAGCAGCGTAGAACCTCGAGGGGGCGAGCAGTACTTC. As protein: CASSVEPRGGEQYF.

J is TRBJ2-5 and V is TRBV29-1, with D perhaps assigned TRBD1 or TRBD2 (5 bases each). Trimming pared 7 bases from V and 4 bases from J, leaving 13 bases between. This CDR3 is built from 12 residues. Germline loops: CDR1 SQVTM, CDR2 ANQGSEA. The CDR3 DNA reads TGCAGCGCCTATAGAGGGGCAGAGACCCAGTACTTC. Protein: CSAYRGAETQYF. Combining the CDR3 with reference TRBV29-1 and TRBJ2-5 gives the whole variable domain SAVISQKPSRDICQRGTSLTIQCQVDSQVTMMFWYRQQPGQSLTLIATANQGSEATYESGFVIDKFPISRPNLTFSTLTVSNMSPEDSSIYLCSAYRGAETQYFGPGTRLLVL.

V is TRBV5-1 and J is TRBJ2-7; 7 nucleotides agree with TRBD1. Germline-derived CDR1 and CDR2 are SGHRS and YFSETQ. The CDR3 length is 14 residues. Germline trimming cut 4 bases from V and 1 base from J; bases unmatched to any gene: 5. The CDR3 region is CASSRDRGSYEQYF. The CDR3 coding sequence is TGCGCCAGCAGCAGGGACAGAGGGTCCTACGAGCAGTACTTC.

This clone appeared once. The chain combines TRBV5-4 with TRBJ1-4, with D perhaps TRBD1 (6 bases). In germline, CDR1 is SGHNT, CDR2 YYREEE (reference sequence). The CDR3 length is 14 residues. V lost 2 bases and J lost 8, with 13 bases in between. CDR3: CASSFGGPGEKLFF. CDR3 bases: TGTGCCAGCAGCTTCGGGGGGCCAGGGGAAAAACTGTTTTTT. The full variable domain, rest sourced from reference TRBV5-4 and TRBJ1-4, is ETGVTQSPTHLIKTRGQQVTLRCSSQSGHNTVSWYQQALGQGPQFIFQYYREEENGRGNFPPRFSGLQFPNYSSELNVNALELDDSALYLCASSFGGPGEKLFFGSGTQLSVL.

CDR3 nucleotides: TGTGCCAGCAACTCTTGGGGTAGTGGACCCATGAACACTGAAGCTTTCTTT. Translated: CASNSWGSGPMNTEAFF. This chain links TRBV2 with TRBJ1-1; D unresolved. Per the germline V gene, CDR1 is SNHLY and CDR2 is FYNNEI. The CDR3 covers 17 residues. V gave up 7 bases and J gave up 0 bases, with 21 bases separating them.

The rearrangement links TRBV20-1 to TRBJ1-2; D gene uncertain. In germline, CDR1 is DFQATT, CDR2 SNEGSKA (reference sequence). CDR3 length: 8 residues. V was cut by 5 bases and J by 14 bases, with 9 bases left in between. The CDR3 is CSAFLGTF. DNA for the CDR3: TGCAGTGCTTTTCTAGGAACCTTC.

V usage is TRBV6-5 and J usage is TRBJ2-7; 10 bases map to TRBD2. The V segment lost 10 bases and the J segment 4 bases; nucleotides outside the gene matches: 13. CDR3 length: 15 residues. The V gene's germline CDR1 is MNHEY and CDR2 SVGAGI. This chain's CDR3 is CATRRAGGTTYEQYF. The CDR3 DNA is TGTGCCACCCGGAGAGCGGGGGGGACGACTTACGAGCAGTACTTC.

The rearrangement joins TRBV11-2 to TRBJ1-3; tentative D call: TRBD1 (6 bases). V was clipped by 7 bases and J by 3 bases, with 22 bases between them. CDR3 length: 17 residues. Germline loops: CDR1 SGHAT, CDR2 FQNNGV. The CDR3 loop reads CASTRNFGGALGNTIYF. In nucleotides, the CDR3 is TGTGCCAGCACCCGAAACTTCGGGGGGGCTCTTGGAAACACCATATATTTT.

Here the CDR3 DNA reads TGTGCCAGCAGCCCCGGAGGGGGGGACGCTGAAGCTTTCTTT. Protein: CASSPGGGDAEAFF. V usage is TRBV5-6 and J usage is TRBJ1-1; a possible D gene is TRBD1 (6 bases). CDR1 and CDR2 (germline): SGHDT, YYEEEE. The germline V and J ends were trimmed by 4 bases and 6 bases, with 16 bases remaining between them. The CDR3 has 14 amino acids.

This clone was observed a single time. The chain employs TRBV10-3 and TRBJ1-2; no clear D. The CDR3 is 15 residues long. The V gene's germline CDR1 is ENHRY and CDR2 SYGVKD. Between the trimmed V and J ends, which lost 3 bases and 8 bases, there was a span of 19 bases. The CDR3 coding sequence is TGTGCCATCAGTGACCCCGGGAAGCTGACTTGGGGCTACACCTTC. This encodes CAISDPGKLTWGYTF.

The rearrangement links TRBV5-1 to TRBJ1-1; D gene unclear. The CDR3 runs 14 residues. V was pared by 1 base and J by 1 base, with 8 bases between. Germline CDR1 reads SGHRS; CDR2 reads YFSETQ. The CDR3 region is CASSLQRENTEAFF. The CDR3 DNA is TGCGCCAGCAGCTTGCAACGGGAGAACACTGAAGCTTTCTTT.